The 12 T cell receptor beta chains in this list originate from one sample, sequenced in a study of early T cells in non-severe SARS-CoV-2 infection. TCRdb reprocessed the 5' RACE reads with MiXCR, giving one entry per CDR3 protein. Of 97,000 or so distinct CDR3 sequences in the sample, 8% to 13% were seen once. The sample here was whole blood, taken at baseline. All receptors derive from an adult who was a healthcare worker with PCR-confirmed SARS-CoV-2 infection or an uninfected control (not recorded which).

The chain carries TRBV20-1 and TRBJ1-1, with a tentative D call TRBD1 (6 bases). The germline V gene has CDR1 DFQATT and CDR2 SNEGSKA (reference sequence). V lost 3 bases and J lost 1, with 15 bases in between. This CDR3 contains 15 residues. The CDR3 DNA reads TGCAGTGCTAGGATTCCGGGGGCCTGGAACACTGAAGCTTTCTTT. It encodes CSARIPGAWNTEAFF.

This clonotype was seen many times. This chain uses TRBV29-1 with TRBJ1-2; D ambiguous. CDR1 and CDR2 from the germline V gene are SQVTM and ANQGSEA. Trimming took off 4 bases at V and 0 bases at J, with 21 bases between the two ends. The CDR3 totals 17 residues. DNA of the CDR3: TGCAGCGTTGGCGAATGGGTCGAGACCAGAGCTAACTATGGCTACACCTTC. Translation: CSVGEWVETRANYGYTF.

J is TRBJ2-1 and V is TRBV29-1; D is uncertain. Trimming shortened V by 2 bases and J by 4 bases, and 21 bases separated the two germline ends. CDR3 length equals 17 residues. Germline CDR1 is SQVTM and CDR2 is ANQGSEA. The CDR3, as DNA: TGCAGCGTTGAATGGATTGATATTGGAACACCTTACAATGAGCAGTTCTTC. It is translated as CSVEWIDIGTPYNEQFF.

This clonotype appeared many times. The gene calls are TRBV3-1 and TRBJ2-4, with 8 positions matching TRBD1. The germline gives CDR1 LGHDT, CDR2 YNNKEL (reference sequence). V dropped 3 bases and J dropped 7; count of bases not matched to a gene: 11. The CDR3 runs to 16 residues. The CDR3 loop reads CASSHFSRDRTNIQYF. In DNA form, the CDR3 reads TGTGCCAGCAGCCATTTCTCGAGGGACAGGACTAACATTCAGTACTTC.

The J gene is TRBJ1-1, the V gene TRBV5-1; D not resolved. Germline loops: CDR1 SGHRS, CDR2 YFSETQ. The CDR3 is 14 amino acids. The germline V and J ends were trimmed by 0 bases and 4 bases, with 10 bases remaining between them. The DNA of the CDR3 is TGCGCCAGCAGCTTGGACGGGCAGCGCACTGAAGCTTTCTTT. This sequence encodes CASSLDGQRTEAFF.

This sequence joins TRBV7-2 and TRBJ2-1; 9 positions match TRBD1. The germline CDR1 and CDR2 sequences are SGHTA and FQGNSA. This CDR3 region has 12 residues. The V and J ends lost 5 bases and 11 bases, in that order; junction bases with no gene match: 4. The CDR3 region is CASSPDRGKQFF. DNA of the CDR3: TGTGCCAGCAGCCCGGACAGGGGAAAGCAGTTCTTC.

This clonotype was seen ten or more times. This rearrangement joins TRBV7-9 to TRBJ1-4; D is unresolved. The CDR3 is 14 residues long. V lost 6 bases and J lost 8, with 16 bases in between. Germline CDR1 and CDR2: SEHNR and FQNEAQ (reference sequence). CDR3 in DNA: TGTGCCAGCAGTCCGGACCCCCAGTGGGAAAAACTGTTTTTT. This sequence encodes CASSPDPQWEKLFF.

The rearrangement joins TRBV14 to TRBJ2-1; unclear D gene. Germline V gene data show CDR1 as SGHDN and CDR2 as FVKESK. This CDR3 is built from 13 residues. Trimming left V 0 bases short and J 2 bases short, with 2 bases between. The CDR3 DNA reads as TGTGCCAGCAGCCAAGAGACCTACAATGAGCAGTTCTTC. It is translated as CASSQETYNEQFF. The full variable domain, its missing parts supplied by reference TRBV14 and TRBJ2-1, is EAGVTQFPSHSVIEKGQTVTLRCDPISGHDNLYWYRRVMGKEIKFLLHFVKESKQDESGMPNNRFLAERTGGTYSTLKVQPAELEDSGVYFCASSQETYNEQFFGPGTRLTVL.

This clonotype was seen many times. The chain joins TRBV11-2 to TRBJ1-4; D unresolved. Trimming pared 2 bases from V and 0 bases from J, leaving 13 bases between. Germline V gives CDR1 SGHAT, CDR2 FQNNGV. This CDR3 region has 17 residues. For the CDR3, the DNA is TGTGCCAGCAGCTTACTGGGAGAGGCCCCAACTAATGAAAAACTGTTTTTT. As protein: CASSLLGEAPTNEKLFF.

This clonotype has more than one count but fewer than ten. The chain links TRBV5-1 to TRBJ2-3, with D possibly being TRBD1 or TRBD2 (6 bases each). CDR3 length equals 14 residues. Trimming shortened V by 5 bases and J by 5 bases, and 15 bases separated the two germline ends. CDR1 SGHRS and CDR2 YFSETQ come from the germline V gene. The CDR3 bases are TGCGCCAGCAGTCCTCAGGGGAGGCAAGATACGCAGTATTTT. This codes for CASSPQGRQDTQYF.

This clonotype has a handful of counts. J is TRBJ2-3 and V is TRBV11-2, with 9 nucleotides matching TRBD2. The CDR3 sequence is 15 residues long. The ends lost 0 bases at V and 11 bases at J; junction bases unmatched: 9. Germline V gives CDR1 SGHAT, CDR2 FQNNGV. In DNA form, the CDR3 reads TGTGCCAGCAGCTTAGATATGGCGGGGGGGCGTGAGCAGTATTTT. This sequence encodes CASSLDMAGGREQYF.

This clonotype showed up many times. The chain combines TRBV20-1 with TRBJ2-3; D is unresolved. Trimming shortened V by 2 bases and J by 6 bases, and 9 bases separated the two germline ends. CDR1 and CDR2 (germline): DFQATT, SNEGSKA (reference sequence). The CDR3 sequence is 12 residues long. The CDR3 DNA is TGCAGTGCTAGACTAGTCGGGGATACGCAGTATTTT. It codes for CSARLVGDTQYF.